Described below is a single T cell receptor (beta chain) sequence and its context. This clone's antigen is unknown. The sample holds no much larger clone one base away, and base qualities are not on file. What the time point label conveys for this sample: week 35, safety follow-up. Every vaccine dose consisted of 300 ug of a 20-mer mutant IDH1 peptide in Montanide, administered subcutaneously together with topical imiquimod. Across visits V03 through V10, patients got a total of eight vaccinations, given in weeks 1, 3, 5, 7, 11, 15, 19 and 23. Donors had newly diagnosed WHO grade 3 or 4 IDH1-mutant astrocytomas with loss of nuclear ATRX. The samples were drawn from NOA16, a multicentre, single-arm, open-label phase I trial in Germany that tested a mutant IDH1 peptide vaccine in humans for the first time. Genomic DNA for TCRB sequencing was isolated from EDTA blood with the DNeasy Blood and Tissue Kit.

These data belong to a study of a mutant IDH1 vaccine in newly diagnosed glioma (dated by TCRdb to the early 2020s). About the study as a whole: Vaccination was initiated 4-6 weeks after radiotherapy alone, or concurrently with temozolomide cycles in the chemotherapy-containing groups. The approximately 32 treated patients were approximately 60% male and roughly 40% female, with a mean age of 40.4 years. Prior to enrollment, patients had been given standard therapy consisting of radiotherapy alone, temozolomide alone, or radiochemotherapy with temozolomide, with the combination given to most patients. Visit V12 was the week-35 safety follow-up and visit V13 was the week-47 end of study. Peripheral blood was collected at six visits: V03 (baseline), V05, V07, V10, V12 and V13. Longitudinal TCRB deep sequencing was done for 25 to 30 treated patients, wherever samples were available for exploratory analyses.

V and J are truncated by 3 bases and 8 bases respectively, leaving an intervening sequence of 15 bases. CDR1 and CDR2, looked up from the germline V gene, are SGHRS and YFSETQ. Inclusive of the bounding cysteine and phenylalanine, the CDR3 is 14 residues long. Solely the CDR3 DNA is kept, with 42 bases framed from the first base. To prepare the library, the immunoSEQ multiplex PCR assay was applied. The hsTCRB Kit was used according to the manufacturer's protocol to amplify rearranged TCR beta chain sequences. Sequencing of TCRB libraries was carried out on an Illumina MiSeq. As for how the authors treated the data: Demultiplexing, trimming and gene mapping were performed with the kit vendor's proprietary platform. Here the immuneACCESS table is served through TCRdb, limited to in-frame sequences with V and J called. Missing clones are a known gap in these copies; in checked studies unresolved V genes cover under half, and the rest lacks a known reason. Clone size and V and J calls were adopted from that table, with D and trimming inferred from the DNA. This sample holds about 48,000 clones; roughly 84% were observed only once. Roughly 6.2% of the sample belongs to the ten largest clones.

General findings and caveats noted by the study authors: It was noted by the authors that analyses of patient blood samples could not be reproduced owing to sample limitations. Pseudoprogression appeared unrelated to alterations in the top peripheral T cell clonotypes detected by TCRB sequencing. Selection of PBMC samples for TCRB deep sequencing was based on availability. Immune responses induced by the vaccine were seen in more than 85% of patients across multiple MHC alleles.

Recombination linked TRBV5-1 to TRBJ2-4, and possibly TRBD1, on 6 matching bases. The sequence came from a man between 40 and 49 years old with glioma. Specimen: PBMCs, collected from a glioma patient whose treatment included an IDH1 peptide vaccine. The CDR3 here reads CASSSQGRKDIQYF. In nucleotides, the sequence is TGCGCCAGCAGCTCACAGGGAAGGAAGGACATTCAGTACTTC.